Given below is one T cell receptor (beta chain) in context. Trimming cost V 4 bases and J 0 bases, with 10 bases left between them. Germline assignment: CDR1 SGHRS and CDR2 YFSETQ. The CDR3 is 15 residues long. Per the original methods: Reference gene primer amplification yielded estimated nucleated cell counts. Sequencing was performed with immunoSEQ multiplex PCR; in TCRdb, only in-frame clones are kept and a portion is missing. That table furnishes V, J and clone size, whereas the DNA furnished D and trimming. The table shows about 69,000 clones, with 80% to 85% occurring only once. These data come from a study of blood T cell repertoires in COVID-19. Study information: Both acute and convalescent COVID-19 samples were obtained from the United States, Italy and Spain. The cDNA or gDNA used as material had been derived from T cells, B-cell-depleted T cells, or PBMCs.

The V call is TRBV5-1, the J call TRBJ2-2; D might be TRBD1 (5 bases). This sequence was found in a woman over 75 with acute or convalescent COVID-19. Material: peripheral blood. The CDR3 loop is CASSPDRSNTGELFF. The CDR3 bases are TGCGCCAGCAGCCCTGACAGATCGAACACCGGGGAGCTGTTTTTT.